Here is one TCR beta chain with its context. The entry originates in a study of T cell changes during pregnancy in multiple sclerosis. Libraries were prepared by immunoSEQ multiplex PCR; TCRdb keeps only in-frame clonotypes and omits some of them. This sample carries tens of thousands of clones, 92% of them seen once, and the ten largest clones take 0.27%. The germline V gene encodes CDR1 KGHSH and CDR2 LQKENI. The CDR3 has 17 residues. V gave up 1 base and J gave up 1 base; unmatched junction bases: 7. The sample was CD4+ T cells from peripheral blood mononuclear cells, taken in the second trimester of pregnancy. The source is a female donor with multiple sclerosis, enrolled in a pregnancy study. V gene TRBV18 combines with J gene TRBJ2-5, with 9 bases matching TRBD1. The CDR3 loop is CASSPQSGTGIQETQYF. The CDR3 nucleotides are TGTGCCAGCTCACCACAGTCCGGGACAGGGATCCAAGAGACCCAGTACTTC.